The 4 T cell receptor beta chains listed next were all sequenced from one sample in a study of control samples from healthy donors and cancer patients. Generated by immunoSEQ multiplex PCR, the TCRdb table keeps only in-frame clones and is missing some. The sample includes over 150,000 clones, roughly 92% of them seen just once. What was sequenced was blood. The receptors derive from a man in his thirties or forties in good health.

The chain is built from TRBV7-9 and TRBJ1-2; 11 bases agree with TRBD1. This CDR3 region has 16 residues. From germline, CDR1 is SEHNR and CDR2 FQNEAQ (reference sequence). V was clipped by 5 bases and J by 4 bases; unmatched bases: 9. The CDR3 sequence is CASSVGQGATVYGYTF. Here the CDR3 DNA reads TGTGCCAGCAGCGTCGGACAGGGGGCTACCGTCTATGGCTACACCTTC. Using reference TRBV7-9 and TRBJ1-2 for the parts outside the CDR3, the full variable domain is DTGVSQNPRHKITKRGQNVTFRCDPISEHNRLYWYRQTLGQGPEFLTYFQNEAQLEKSRLLSDRFSAERPKGSFSTLEIQRTEQGDSAMYLCASSVGQGATVYGYTFGSGTRLTVV.

The chain couples TRBV6-6 to TRBJ1-1; D not resolved. V dropped 4 bases and J dropped 4 bases, with 10 bases sitting between them. This CDR3 contains 13 residues. Germline CDR1 MNHNY, CDR2 SVGAGI (reference sequence). The CDR3 DNA reads as TGTGCCAGCAGTTCTTCCACAGCCACTGAAGCTTTCTTT. It yields the protein CASSSSTATEAFF.

Comments on this clone: Other DNA sequences in this sample translate to the same CDR3. The rearrangement uses TRBV30 and TRBJ1-2; tentatively, D is TRBD1 (5 bases). The CDR3 length is 12 residues. Germline lookup yields CDR1 GTSNPN and CDR2 SVGIG (reference sequence). V was trimmed by 0 bases and J by 8 bases, leaving 10 bases between them. CDR3 protein: CAWSVVREGYTF. The CDR3 DNA is TGTGCCTGGAGTGTAGTCAGGGAGGGCTACACCTTC.

The rearrangement joins TRBV5-6 to TRBJ1-1; D perhaps matches TRBD1 (6 bases). Germline lookup yields CDR1 SGHDT and CDR2 YYEEEE. The V gene lost 7 bases and the J gene lost 3 bases, with 13 bases spanning the gap. The CDR3 runs 13 residues. The CDR3 bases are TGTGCCAGCGCGGGGGGCTCGCACACTGAAGCTTTCTTT. Translation: CASAGGSHTEAFF.